This T cell receptor (beta chain) appears in the sequencing data of a study of beta chain features in type 1 diabetes. Study-level points and caveats: Moderate but significant shortening of TCRB CDR3s was recorded in all four CD4+ subsets from Type 1 diabetes patients. Among patients, naive, central memory and Treg TCRB repertoires appeared more similar than among healthy donors. Whether HLA type affects TCRB rearrangement stayed undetermined in the present work.

Trimming removed 5 bases from V and 1 base from J, with 13 bases in between. Germline loops: CDR1 MDHEN, CDR2 SYDVKM. The CDR3 covers 15 residues. Every sorted population was more than 98% pure. Of the isolated RNA, all was reverse transcribed, and so the sequenced material was expressed TCRB transcripts. The protocol was immunoSEQ multiplex PCR, while the TCRdb copy is restricted to in-frame clones and leaves out a portion. The data show roughly 400,000 clones, more than 12% seen once. Only a few counts were recorded for this clone. The antigen is unknown. The source is a woman between 18 and 29 years old in good health. The chain links TRBV28 to TRBJ2-3; possibly TRBD2 for D (6 bases). The sequenced material came from naive CD4+ T cells from blood. The chain's CDR3 is CASSGGGAGTDTQYF. CDR3 DNA: TGTGCCAGCAGTGGGGGAGGTGCCGGCACAGATACGCAGTATTTT.